This T cell receptor beta chain came from a study of beta chain features in type 1 diabetes. The entirety of the isolated RNA underwent reverse transcription, so expressed TCRB transcripts were sequenced. Assay: immunoSEQ multiplex PCR; the TCRdb copy retains only in-frame clones and omits some. The sample carries almost 350,000 clones, about a tenth recorded once. From germline, CDR1 is SGHRS and CDR2 YFSETQ. Trimming stripped 3 bases from V and 1 base from J, with 7 bases between. This CDR3 spans 13 amino acids. This clone has more than one count but fewer than ten. Its antigen is undetermined. Study results and limitations: Moderately but significantly shorter TCRB CDR3s were found in Type 1 diabetes patients in all four CD4+ subsets.

The sample taken for sequencing was central memory CD4+ T cells from blood. The V and J genes are TRBV5-1 and TRBJ1-2; no definite D call. The receptor was derived from a man aged 25 to 45 with type 1 diabetes. The CDR3 here is CASSWTVNYGYTF. In DNA, the CDR3 is TGCGCCAGCAGCTGGACGGTTAACTATGGCTACACCTTC.